This T cell receptor (beta chain) was found in a study of T cells in localized non-small cell lung cancer. General study findings and limits: Sequence data derive from only one tumor region, so heterogeneity remains possible.

Sequencing used immunoSEQ multiplex PCR; TCRdb keeps in-frame clones, though not all of them. Of some 2,900 clones in the sample, over 20% were seen once. The CDR3 is 16 residues long. V lost 6 bases to trimming and J lost 2 bases, with 18 bases between them. Germline CDR1 SNHLY, CDR2 FYNNEI. Regarding this clone: Its target is not known.

The starting material was normal lung tissue next to the tumor, obtained before any cancer treatment. The clonotype originates from a woman aged 35 to 75 with stage I lung adenocarcinoma. The genes are TRBV2 and TRBJ2-3; D gene unclear. CDR3 bases: TGTGCCAGCAGCTACACGGCGAGCAGCTTCACAGATACGCAGTATTTT. Protein product: CASSYTASSFTDTQYF. Full variable domain (remainder filled in from reference TRBV2 and TRBJ2-3): EPEVTQTPSHQVTQMGQEVILRCVPISNHLYFYWYRQILGQKVEFLVSFYNNEISEKSEIFDDQFSVERPDGSNFTLKIRSTKLEDSAMYFCASSYTASSFTDTQYFGPGTRLTVL.